Listed below are T cell receptor beta chains from one sample, sequenced in a study of blood T cell repertoires in COVID-19. This table comes from immunoSEQ multiplex PCR, and its TCRdb copy is limited to in-frame clones, with some not included. Here the sample spans about 30,000 clones, 70% to 90% being singletons. Sequenced sample: peripheral blood. These receptors all come from a human donor with active COVID-19. The donor label of this sample is uncertain. Each CDR3 is given with its conserved first and last residue. A D gene is named only where the DNA matches it firmly. Clone size is given for some rows only: seen once, a few or many times, or a class if the clone is expanded.

v_call	j_call	d_call	clone_size	cdr3_aa	cdr3_nt
TRBV12-3/TRBV12-4	TRBJ1-4	.	.	CASSEFYEKLFF	TGTGCCAGCAGTGAGTTTTATGAAAAACTGTTTTTT
TRBV11-2	TRBJ2-4	.	.	CASSLDFRGMLYF	TGTGCCAGCAGCTTAGATTTTCGGGGTATGTTGTACTTC
TRBV19	TRBJ2-7	.	.	CASNAEASYEQYF	TGTGCCAGTAACGCGGAGGCATCCTACGAGCAGTACTTC
TRBV6-5	TRBJ1-3	.	.	CASSYSISSGNTIYF	TGTGCCAGCAGTTACTCGATCAGCTCTGGAAACACCATATATTTT
TRBV11-2	TRBJ2-7	.	.	CASSLEQGYEQYF	TGTGCCAGCAGCTTAGAGCAGGGCTACGAGCAGTACTTC
TRBV3-1/TRBV3-2	TRBJ1-6	.	.	CASSQDRPAYNSPLHF	TGTGCCAGCAGCCAAGATCGTCCCGCCTATAATTCACCCCTCCACTTT
TRBV7-2	TRBJ2-7	TRBD1	.	CASSWGPPGQGISLQYF	TGTGCCAGCAGCTGGGGCCCACCGGGACAGGGAATTAGCTTGCAGTACTTC
TRBV19	TRBJ1-5	TRBD1	.	CASSNGQGIRQPQHF	TGTGCCAGTAGTAACGGACAGGGGATCCGGCAGCCCCAGCATTTT
TRBV3-1/TRBV3-2	TRBJ1-2	TRBD1	.	CASSRGGLPYGYTF	TGTGCCAGCAGCCGAGGGGGCCTGCCCTATGGCTACACCTTC
TRBV20-1	TRBJ2-4	.	.	CSASPQGTKNIQYF	TGCAGTGCTAGTCCCCAGGGGACCAAAAACATTCAGTACTTC
TRBV7-7	TRBJ2-5	.	.	CASSLGHQETQYF	TGTGCTAGCAGCTTGGGCCATCAAGAGACCCAGTACTTC
TRBV7-2	TRBJ2-7	.	.	CASSLGYSANEQYF	TGTGCCAGCAGCTTAGGGTATAGTGCCAACGAGCAGTACTTC
TRBV7-8	TRBJ2-1	.	.	CASSLEINNYNEQFF	TGTGCCAGCAGCTTGGAGATCAATAACTACAATGAGCAGTTCTTC
TRBV13	TRBJ1-2	TRBD1	.	CASSAPGQFYGYTF	TGTGCCAGCAGCGCCCCGGGACAGTTCTATGGCTACACCTTC
TRBV30	TRBJ1-1	.	few	CAWSLDRKGPRAFF	TGTGCCTGGAGTCTAGACAGGAAAGGTCCGCGAGCTTTCTTT
TRBV7-3	TRBJ2-2	.	once	CASSKQGGHTGELFF	TGTGCCAGCAGTAAACAGGGTGGGCACACCGGGGAGCTGTTTTTT
TRBV5-1	TRBJ2-5	TRBD2	.	CASSLGGGETQYF	TGCGCCAGCAGCTTGGGGGGAGGGGAGACCCAGTACTTC
TRBV9	TRBJ2-3	TRBD1	once	CASSVVGQGTDTQYF	TGTGCCAGCAGCGTAGTTGGACAGGGCACAGATACGCAGTATTTT
TRBV19	TRBJ2-1	TRBD2	.	CASSIVAGGPTYNEQFF	TGTGCCAGTAGTATCGTAGCGGGAGGCCCCACCTACAATGAGCAGTTCTTC
TRBV5-1	TRBJ2-2	TRBD1	.	CASSLVTGGPNTGELFF	TGCGCCAGCAGCTTAGTTACAGGGGGTCCGAACACCGGGGAGCTGTTTTTT
TRBV12-3/TRBV12-4	TRBJ2-1	TRBD1	.	CASSHGQGVEQFF	TGTGCCAGCAGCCACGGACAGGGGGTTGAGCAGTTCTTC
TRBV7-9	TRBJ1-1	.	.	CASSLAGHLNTEAFF	TGTGCCAGCAGCTTAGCGGGACACCTGAACACTGAAGCTTTCTTT
TRBV5-1	TRBJ1-2	.	.	CASSAGLTYGYTF	TGCGCCAGCAGCGCGGGACTAACCTATGGCTACACCTTC
TRBV5-4	TRBJ1-1	TRBD1	once	CASSPNRGGNTEAFF	TGTGCCAGCAGCCCAAACAGGGGAGGGAACACTGAAGCTTTCTTT
TRBV4-2	TRBJ1-4	.	.	CASSQDPTGEKLFF	TGTGCCAGCAGCCAAGATCCAACGGGTGAAAAACTGTTTTTT
TRBV6-1	TRBJ2-1	.	.	CASSDGQGGNEQFF	TGTGCCAGCAGTGATGGGCAGGGTGGGAATGAGCAGTTCTTC
TRBV19	TRBJ2-1	.	.	CASRGPTGLSYNEQFF	TGTGCCAGTAGGGGACCTACGGGACTCTCCTACAATGAGCAGTTCTTC
TRBV6-1	TRBJ1-4	.	.	CASSEPGVTNEKLFF	TGTGCCAGCAGTGAACCAGGGGTAACTAATGAAAAACTGTTTTTT
TRBV18	TRBJ1-2	.	.	CASSTGGKYGYTF	TGTGCCAGCTCAACTGGGGGGAAGTATGGCTACACCTTC
TRBV6-5	TRBJ1-2	TRBD1	few	CASSYGPGGRGYTF	TGTGCCAGCAGTTACGGGCCAGGGGGACGAGGCTACACCTTC
TRBV29-1	TRBJ1-2	.	.	CSVVTGSGYTF	TGCAGCGTTGTAACAGGGAGCGGCTACACCTTC
TRBV27	TRBJ1-2	.	once	CASSFNQGYGYTF	TGTGCCAGCAGTTTCAACCAGGGCTATGGCTACACCTTC
TRBV28	TRBJ2-7	.	once	CASSFSSGNSYEQYF	TGTGCCAGCAGTTTTTCGTCCGGGAATTCCTACGAGCAGTACTTC
TRBV28	TRBJ2-1	TRBD1	.	CASSADRAYNEQFF	TGTGCCAGCAGTGCGGACAGGGCGTACAATGAGCAGTTCTTC
TRBV7-2	TRBJ2-5	TRBD2	.	CASSLYGLAGVMAETQYF	TGTGCCAGCAGCTTATATGGACTAGCGGGAGTTATGGCAGAGACCCAGTACTTC
TRBV6-5	TRBJ2-7	TRBD1	.	CASSQTRQGAYEQYF	TGTGCCAGCAGTCAAACCCGACAGGGGGCCTACGAGCAGTACTTC
TRBV3-1/TRBV3-2	TRBJ2-2	.	.	CASSQASLREITGELFF	TGTGCCAGCAGCCAAGCTAGCCTACGGGAGATAACCGGGGAGCTGTTTTTT
TRBV5-1	TRBJ2-3	TRBD1	.	CASSFGQGGPDTQYF	TGCGCCAGCAGCTTCGGACAGGGTGGCCCAGATACGCAGTATTTT
TRBV11-3	TRBJ2-7	.	.	CASSLSRGSYEQYF	TGTGCCAGCAGCTTAAGCCGAGGCTCCTACGAGCAGTACTTC
TRBV14	TRBJ2-3	.	.	CASSQEWVSTDTQYF	TGTGCCAGCAGCCAGGAGTGGGTTAGCACAGATACGCAGTATTTT
TRBV27	TRBJ1-1	TRBD1	once	CASRRSGQGKNGMNTEAFF	TGTGCCAGCAGGCGATCGGGACAGGGAAAAAACGGGATGAACACTGAAGCTTTCTTT
TRBV19	TRBJ1-6	TRBD1	few	CASSPGQGSSPLHF	TGTGCCAGTAGTCCCGGACAGGGTAGTTCACCCCTCCACTTT
TRBV28	TRBJ2-3	.	.	CASSPPTGLTDTQYF	TGTGCCAGCAGTCCCCCCACAGGGCTAACAGATACGCAGTATTTT
TRBV7-2	TRBJ2-5	TRBD1	.	CASSLGSWGQGETQYF	TGTGCCAGCAGCTTAGGGTCTTGGGGACAGGGTGAGACCCAGTACTTC
TRBV7-7	TRBJ2-2	TRBD2	.	CASSMSGGATGELFF	TGTGCTAGCAGTATGAGCGGGGGGGCAACCGGGGAGCTGTTTTTT
TRBV5-5	TRBJ1-3	TRBD1	.	CASSPGGAGSGNTIYF	TGTGCCAGCAGCCCAGGGGGCGCTGGCTCTGGAAACACCATATATTTT
TRBV5-6	TRBJ2-7	TRBD1	.	CASNPLRDSSYEQYF	TGTGCCAGCAACCCCCTCCGGGACAGCTCCTACGAGCAGTACTTC
TRBV6-2/TRBV6-3	TRBJ2-1	.	.	CASSLFSNEQFF	TGTGCCAGCAGTTTATTTTCCAATGAGCAGTTCTTC
TRBV24-1	TRBJ2-3	.	.	CATSDAGRLDTQYF	TGTGCCACCAGTGATGCGGGACGATTAGATACGCAGTATTTT
TRBV19	TRBJ1-3	TRBD1	.	CASSTPNEGADTIYF	TGTGCCAGTAGTACCCCTAACGAGGGGGCGGACACCATATATTTT
TRBV9	TRBJ2-4	TRBD1	hyperexpanded	CASSQTGDLRNIQYF	TGTGCCAGCAGCCAGACAGGGGACCTTAGGAACATTCAGTACTTC
TRBV12-3/TRBV12-4	TRBJ2-7	.	.	CASSFGGHEQYF	TGTGCCAGCAGTTTCGGGGGACACGAGCAGTACTTC
TRBV25-1	TRBJ1-3	.	.	CASSDQDPRAGNTIYF	TGTGCCAGCAGTGATCAAGACCCCAGGGCTGGAAACACCATATATTTT